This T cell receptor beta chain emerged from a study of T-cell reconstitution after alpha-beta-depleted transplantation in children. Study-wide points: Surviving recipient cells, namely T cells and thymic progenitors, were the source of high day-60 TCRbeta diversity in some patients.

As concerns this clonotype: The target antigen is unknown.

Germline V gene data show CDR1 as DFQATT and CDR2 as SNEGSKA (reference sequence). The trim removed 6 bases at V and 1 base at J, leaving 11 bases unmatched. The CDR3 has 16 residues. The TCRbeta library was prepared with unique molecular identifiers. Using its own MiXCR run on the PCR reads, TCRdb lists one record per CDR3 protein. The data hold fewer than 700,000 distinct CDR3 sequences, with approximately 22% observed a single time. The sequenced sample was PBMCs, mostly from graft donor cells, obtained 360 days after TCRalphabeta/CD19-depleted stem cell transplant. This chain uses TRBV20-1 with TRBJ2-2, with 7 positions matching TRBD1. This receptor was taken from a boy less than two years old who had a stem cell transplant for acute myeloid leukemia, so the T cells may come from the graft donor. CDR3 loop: CSAPPPGQRNTGELFF. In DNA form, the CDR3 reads TGCAGTGCCCCCCCACCGGGACAGCGGAACACCGGGGAGCTGTTTTTT.